Listed here are 19 T cell receptor beta chains from one sample, sequenced in a study of spatial heterogeneity in lung cancer (dated by TCRdb to between 2017 and 2020). What the work shows at the level of the full study, not this receptor alone: The tumor nonsynonymous mutation count correlated with the number of expanded alpha and beta TCRs within the tumor.

Receptor libraries were prepared by 5' RACE. The sequencer listed for this sample is NextSeq 500. TCRdb reprocessing: public reads trimmed at Q25 with fastp, clones called with MiXCR, in-frame beta chains kept. Each CDR3 protein gets just one entry, which takes the most common genes and DNA from the rows behind it. The sample table holds 7,500 to 9,500 distinct CDR3 sequences, of which 6.5% to 9% were seen once. Of the sample, roughly 7.9% falls within the top ten clones. No antigen has been assigned to these receptors. The time point label here, explained by the study, means: sample taken at primary tumor resection. This material consisted of lung tumor tissue, taken at surgery. The source of these receptors is a male donor with early-stage non-small cell lung cancer.

This clonotype was observed at least ten times. The rearrangement uses TRBV6-5 and TRBJ1-1, with D unclear. The CDR3 is 11 residues long. The germline V gene encodes CDR1 MNHEY and CDR2 SVGAGI. Trimming removed 5 bases at V and 4 bases at J, with 5 bases between. Here the CDR3 reads CASSSATEAFF. The CDR3 nucleotides are TGTGCCAGCAGTAGCGCCACTGAAGCTTTCTTT.

In this sample, this clonotype is medium-sized. The CDR3 nucleotides read TGTGCCAGCAGCCCTAGCGGGGGATGGGCAGATACGCAGTATTTT. Translating it yields CASSPSGGWADTQYF. The V call is TRBV7-3, the J call TRBJ2-3, with 10 bases identical to TRBD2. Germline CDR1 and CDR2: SGHTA and FQGTGA. This CDR3 spans 15 amino acids. J lost 4 bases, V lost 5 bases, and 6 bases had no gene match.

By sample share, this clonotype is medium-sized (0.01 to 0.1%). The chain uses TRBV3-1 and TRBJ2-1; 9 bases fit TRBD2. Germline lookup yields CDR1 LGHDT and CDR2 YNNKEL (reference sequence). V lost 4 bases, J lost 1 base, and 5 bases stayed unmatched. The CDR3 has 16 residues. CDR3 in amino acids: CASSPAGLASYNEQFF. The CDR3 bases are TGTGCCAGCAGCCCGGCAGGACTAGCGTCCTACAATGAGCAGTTCTTC.

This clonotype is deemed medium-sized (0.01 to 0.1%). In DNA, the CDR3 is TGTGCCAGCAGTTTACCCGGGACAGCCAATCAGCCCCAGCATTTT. It translates to CASSLPGTANQPQHF. This chain uses TRBV28 with TRBJ1-5; 7 nucleotides align to TRBD1. CDR1 is MDHEN and CDR2 is SYDVKM in the germline V gene. The CDR3 has 15 residues. With V trimmed by 2 bases and J by 3 bases, 4 bases remained unmatched.

By sample share, this clonotype is medium-sized. This chain links TRBV7-8 with TRBJ2-7, with D tentatively TRBD1 or TRBD2 (5 bases each). This CDR3 has 14 residues. V was shortened by 8 bases and J by 0 bases, with 14 bases between the two germline ends. Germline V gene lookup returns CDR1 SGHVS and CDR2 FQNEAQ. The CDR3 bases are TGTGCCAGCGCCTGGGGACCTCGCTCCTACGAGCAGTACTTC. Protein sequence: CASAWGPRSYEQYF.

Ten or more counts support this clonotype. V and J are TRBV6-2 or TRBV6-3 and TRBJ1-6; a possible D gene is TRBD1 (5 bases). The germline V gene encodes CDR1 MNHEY and CDR2 SVGEGT. Trimming took 2 bases from V and 9 from J, leaving 11 bases between them. The CDR3 length is 14 residues. DNA for the CDR3: TGTGCCAGCAGTTACGAGCAGGGTGGTTCACCCCTCCACTTT. Residues: CASSYEQGGSPLHF.

Sample share makes this clonotype medium-sized. The rearrangement links TRBV5-1 to TRBJ2-5, with D unresolved. Trimming took off 3 bases at V and 2 bases at J, with 5 bases between the two ends. The CDR3 contains 12 residues. Germline V gene data show CDR1 as SGHRS and CDR2 as YFSETQ. CDR3 coding DNA: TGCGCCAGCAGCTGGGGACAAGAGACCCAGTACTTC. Translating gives CASSWGQETQYF.

This clonotype was recorded many times. The chain is built from TRBV6-2 or TRBV6-3 and TRBJ1-5; D might be TRBD1 (5 bases). This CDR3 spans 16 amino acids. The V end was cut by 7 bases, the J end by 0 bases, with 16 bases between. Germline CDR1 reads MNHEY; CDR2 reads SVGEGT. The CDR3: CASKGWYRNSNQPQHF. The CDR3 nucleotides are TGTGCCAGCAAGGGGTGGTACAGAAATAGCAATCAGCCCCAGCATTTT.

This clonotype is categorized as medium-sized (0.01 to 0.1%). The gene calls are TRBV7-7 and TRBJ1-1; no clear D gene. V was pared by 1 base and J by 1 base, with 7 bases between. The CDR3 is 14 residues long. Germline-derived CDR1 and CDR2 are SSHAT and FNYEAQ (reference sequence). CDR3 amino acids: CASSLVRENTEAFF. Here the CDR3 DNA reads TGTGCCAGCAGCTTAGTACGGGAGAACACTGAAGCTTTCTTT.

This chain uses TRBV20-1 with TRBJ2-7; 7 nucleotides align to TRBD2. Unmatched junction bases numbered 11, after V lost 6 bases and J lost 6 bases. CDR1 and CDR2 from the germline V gene are DFQATT and SNEGSKA (reference sequence). The CDR3 extends over 13 amino acids. The CDR3 DNA reads TGCAGTGCCCCCAGGACTAGAGGTCTCGAGCAGTACTTC. This sequence encodes CSAPRTRGLEQYF.

This clonotype is medium-sized in the sample. The J gene is TRBJ2-2, the V gene TRBV4-1; 7 nucleotides match TRBD1. Trimming took 3 bases from V and 6 from J; bases not matched to a gene: 10. The CDR3 contains 16 residues. Germline V gene lookup returns CDR1 MGHRA and CDR2 YSYEKL. The CDR3 here is CASSQGGQDFAGELFF. The CDR3 DNA follows: TGCGCCAGCAGCCAGGGTGGACAGGATTTTGCCGGGGAGCTGTTTTTT.

The V gene is TRBV7-9, the J gene TRBJ2-3; D may match TRBD1 or TRBD2 (5 bases each). The CDR3 spans 13 residues. Trimming took off 7 bases at V and 7 bases at J, with 15 bases between the two ends. CDR1 and CDR2 from the germline V gene are SEHNR and FQNEAQ (reference sequence). The CDR3 bases are TGTGCCAGCAATGCCGCCGGGACGAATACGCAGTATTTT. Protein product: CASNAAGTNTQYF.

This clonotype was observed at least ten times. The rearrangement links TRBV11-2 to TRBJ2-5; 8 positions match TRBD2. The CDR3 runs 13 residues. The junction had 5 bases not matched to a gene; V was cut back by 6 bases and J by 5 bases. The germline CDR1 and CDR2 sequences are SGHAT and FQNNGV. CDR3 DNA sequence: TGTGCCAGCAGGCCGACTAGCGAGGAGACCCAGTACTTC. As protein: CASRPTSEETQYF.

This clonotype was detected a few times. This chain links TRBV5-1 with TRBJ1-1, with a tentative D call TRBD1 (5 bases). V was clipped by 2 bases and J by 3 bases, with 8 bases between them. This CDR3 has 13 amino acids. Per germline, CDR1 SGHRS and CDR2 YFSETQ. DNA of the CDR3: TGCGCCAGCAGCTTTCAGGGTGACACTGAAGCTTTCTTT. Translating it yields CASSFQGDTEAFF.

This clonotype is termed medium-sized. The chain joins TRBV28 to TRBJ2-3; TRBD2 might be the D (6 bases). CDR3 length: 16 amino acids. The germline gives CDR1 MDHEN, CDR2 SYDVKM. The V end lost 2 bases, the J end lost 8 bases, and 20 bases lay between the germline ends. The CDR3, as DNA: TGTGCCAGCAGTTTAGGAGGGATTCCCGGTGTGGGTACGCAGTATTTT. The encoded protein is CASSLGGIPGVGTQYF.

This clonotype has at least ten counts. The genes are TRBV7-9 and TRBJ2-5, with TRBD2 identical over 12 bases. The length of the CDR3 is 16 residues. The germline V gene encodes CDR1 SEHNR and CDR2 FQNEAQ (reference sequence). Trimming at V came to 1 base and at J to 5 bases, leaving 5 bases not matched to a gene. The CDR3 here is CASSLGLAGEVETQYF. The CDR3 bases are TGTGCCAGCAGCTTAGGACTAGCGGGAGAGGTCGAGACCCAGTACTTC. Drawing the rest from reference TRBV7-9 and TRBJ2-5, the complete variable domain is DTGVSQNPRHKITKRGQNVTFRCDPISEHNRLYWYRQTLGQGPEFLTYFQNEAQLEKSRLLSDRFSAERPKGSFSTLEIQRTEQGDSAMYLCASSLGLAGEVETQYFGPGTRLLVL.

This clonotype showed up many times. The gene calls are TRBV2 and TRBJ2-1; TRBD1 might be the D (5 bases). CDR3 length equals 13 residues. V lost 2 bases to trimming and J lost 5 bases, with 7 bases between them. The germline V gene encodes CDR1 SNHLY and CDR2 FYNNEI. DNA of the CDR3: TGTGCCAGCAGTGAACTCAGGGACAATGAGCAGTTCTTC. Protein product: CASSELRDNEQFF.

In this sample, this clonotype is medium-sized (0.01 to 0.1%). The chain links TRBV6-1 to TRBJ2-3; D gene uncertain. Germline-derived CDR1 and CDR2 are MNHNS and SASEGT. CDR3 length equals 15 residues. Between the trimmed V and J ends, which lost 5 bases and 0 bases, there was a span of 12 bases. The CDR3 sequence: CASSLYDGSTDTQYF. CDR3 sequence (DNA): TGTGCCAGCAGTCTTTACGACGGGAGCACAGATACGCAGTATTTT.

This clonotype is labeled medium-sized. The gene calls are TRBV12-3 or TRBV12-4 and TRBJ2-3, with 9 bases identical to TRBD2. V shed 4 bases and J 6 bases; nucleotides not matched to a gene: 5. This CDR3 is 14 amino acids long. As DNA, the CDR3 is TGTGCCAGCAGTTCTAGCGGGAATCTGGATACGCAGTATTTT. Its translation is CASSSSGNLDTQYF.